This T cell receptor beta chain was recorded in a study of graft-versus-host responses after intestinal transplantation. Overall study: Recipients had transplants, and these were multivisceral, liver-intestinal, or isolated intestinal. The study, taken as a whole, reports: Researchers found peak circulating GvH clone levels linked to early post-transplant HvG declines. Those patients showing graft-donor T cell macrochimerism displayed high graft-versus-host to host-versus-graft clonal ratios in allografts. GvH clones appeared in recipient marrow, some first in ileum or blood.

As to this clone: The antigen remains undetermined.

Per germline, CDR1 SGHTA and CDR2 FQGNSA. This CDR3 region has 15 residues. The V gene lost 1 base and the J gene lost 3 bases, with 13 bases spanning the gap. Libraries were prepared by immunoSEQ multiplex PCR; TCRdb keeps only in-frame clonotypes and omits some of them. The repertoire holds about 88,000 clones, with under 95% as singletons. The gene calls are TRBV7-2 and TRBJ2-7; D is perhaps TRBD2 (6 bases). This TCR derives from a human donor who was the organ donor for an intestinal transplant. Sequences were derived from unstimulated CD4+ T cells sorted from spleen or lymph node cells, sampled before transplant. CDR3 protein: CASSLGGGTYYEQYF. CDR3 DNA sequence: TGTGCCAGCAGCTTAGGAGGCGGGACCTACTACGAGCAGTACTTC.